Below, 28 T cell receptor beta chains from the same sample are listed, as sequenced in a study of cytomegalovirus exposure and HLA in healthy donors (dated 2017 in TCRdb). The library was obtained by the immunoSEQ multiplex PCR assay. For the multiplex PCR, a mixture combining 60 forward primers for TCR Vbeta segments and 13 reverse primers for TCR Jbeta segments was used. TCRdb stores this immuneACCESS table with in-frame sequences only. Part of the clones is absent; in the studies checked, under half of the shortfall reflects unresolved V genes, and no reason is known for the rest. This sample is represented by under 250,000 clones; roughly 78% of them were singletons. The ten biggest clones cover around 0.45% of the sample. Sequencing was done on a sample of PBMCs. The receptors derive from a boy younger than 18 in good health and CMV-seronegative.

This chain links TRBV27 with TRBJ1-3; D remains unclear. The germline V gene has CDR1 MNHEY and CDR2 SMNVEV (reference sequence). V was cut by 6 bases and J by 0 bases, with 21 bases left in between. This CDR3 spans 18 amino acids. This CDR3 is CASSPLYRVPASGNTIYF. Here the CDR3 DNA reads TGTGCCAGCAGCCCCTTATATCGGGTTCCAGCCTCTGGAAACACCATATATTTT.

The V and J genes are TRBV6-5 and TRBJ2-1; maybe TRBD2 (7 bases). Germline V CDR1 and CDR2: MNHEY, SVGAGI. Trimming shortened V by 5 bases and J by 8 bases, and 19 bases separated the two germline ends. The CDR3 runs to 15 residues. The CDR3 DNA is TGTGCCAGCAGTCCTACCTTAGGGGGGGCTGATGAGCAGTTCTTC. Residues: CASSPTLGGADEQFF.

The chain employs TRBV6-5 and TRBJ2-1; 11 bases align to TRBD2. The CDR3 length is 15 residues. V was clipped by 6 bases and J by 3 bases; unmatched bases: 4. CDR1 is MNHEY and CDR2 is SVGAGI in the germline V gene. In DNA, the CDR3 is TGTGCCAGCAGACTTAGCGGGGGGGACTACAATGAGCAGTTCTTC. Encoded protein: CASRLSGGDYNEQFF.

This clone was seen a few times. V usage is TRBV7-9 and J usage is TRBJ2-7, with D possibly being TRBD2 (5 bases). V shed 1 base and J shed 2 bases, with 9 bases lying between them. There are 14 residues in the CDR3. In germline, CDR1 is SEHNR, CDR2 FQNEAQ (reference sequence). The CDR3 region has the DNA TGTGCCAGCAGCTTAGAGAGAGGGACCTACGAGCAGTACTTC. This sequence encodes CASSLERGTYEQYF.

This clone came up once. The V call is TRBV14, the J call TRBJ2-3; maybe TRBD2 (5 bases). This CDR3 has 16 amino acids. Trimming cost V 5 bases and J 2 bases, with 17 bases left between them. CDR1 SGHDN and CDR2 FVKESK come from the germline V gene. The CDR3 reads CASSKGIAGTTDTQYF. The CDR3 DNA is TGTGCCAGCAGCAAAGGGATCGCGGGCACCACAGATACGCAGTATTTT.

The V gene is TRBV9, the J gene TRBJ2-3, with 9 bases matching TRBD2. Unmatched junction bases numbered 8, after V lost 0 bases and J lost 6 bases. The V gene's germline CDR1 is SGDLS and CDR2 YYNGEE. The CDR3 totals 16 residues. The chain's CDR3 is CASSVAGRGGRDTQYF. The CDR3 DNA is TGTGCCAGCAGCGTAGCCGGGCGGGGGGGCCGGGATACGCAGTATTTT. Together with reference TRBV9 and TRBJ2-3, the CDR3 gives the full variable domain: DSGVTQTPKHLITATGQRVTLRCSPRSGDLSVYWYQQSLDQGLQFLIQYYNGEERAKGNILERFSAQQFPDLHSELNLSSLELGDSALYFCASSVAGRGGRDTQYFGPGTRLTVL.

The chain joins TRBV19 to TRBJ1-1; 10 bases map to TRBD1. In germline, CDR1 is LNHDA, CDR2 SQIVND (reference sequence). With 7 bases clipped from V and 3 bases from J, the junction kept 17 bases outside the gene matches. This CDR3 contains 18 residues. CDR3 amino acids: CASTPVRDRGRGDTEAFF. CDR3 DNA sequence: TGTGCCAGTACCCCAGTCCGGGACAGGGGCAGAGGGGACACTGAAGCTTTCTTT.

The chain combines TRBV7-2 with TRBJ2-7; D may be TRBD2 (5 bases). The ends were cut back, 3 bases at V and 2 bases at J, with 11 bases in the middle. The CDR3 covers 14 residues. Germline V gives CDR1 SGHTA, CDR2 FQGNSA. CDR3 nucleotides: TGTGCCAGCAGCTTTGGGGAGTCCCCCTACGAGCAGTACTTC. Translation: CASSFGESPYEQYF.

The chain links TRBV7-9 to TRBJ2-5; TRBD1 is a possible D gene (6 bases). Germline V gives CDR1 SEHNR, CDR2 FQNEAQ (reference sequence). The CDR3 totals 14 residues. V was cut by 4 bases and J by 2 bases, with 11 bases left in between. DNA for the CDR3: TGTGCCAGCAGCTCCGGCAGGGGACAAGAGACCCAGTACTTC. This encodes CASSSGRGQETQYF.

V usage is TRBV19 and J usage is TRBJ2-1; 11 bases match TRBD2. Germline V gives CDR1 LNHDA, CDR2 SQIVND (reference sequence). The CDR3 has 15 amino acids. V trimming: 9 bases; J trimming: 4 bases; junction bases outside the gene matches: 8. The CDR3 DNA reads as TGTGCCAGCAAAGGAACTAGCGGGAGATACAATGAGCAGTTCTTC. Protein sequence: CASKGTSGRYNEQFF.

This clone was picked up one time. The chain uses TRBV5-4 and TRBJ2-2; TRBD2 matches at 7 bases. This CDR3 comprises 15 residues. The ends lost 1 base at V and 2 bases at J; junction bases unmatched: 2. Germline V gene sequence: CDR1 SGHNT, CDR2 YYREEE (reference sequence). CDR3 bases: TGTGCCAGCAGCTTGCCTAGCGGCAACACCGGGGAGCTGTTTTTT. Its protein is CASSLPSGNTGELFF.

This clone has a handful of counts. This chain links TRBV25-1 with TRBJ2-7; 7 positions match TRBD1. After removal of 2 bases from V and 3 bases from J, the junction contained 7 bases not matched to a gene. Germline-derived CDR1 and CDR2 are MGHDK and SYGVNS. The CDR3 spans 15 residues. CDR3 sequence reads: CASSEPRQGGYEQYF. The DNA for the CDR3 is TGTGCCAGCAGTGAACCCCGACAGGGTGGCTACGAGCAGTACTTC.

This chain joins TRBV9 and TRBJ2-5; 9 bases match TRBD1. This CDR3 contains 15 residues. Trimming at V came to 3 bases and at J to 5 bases, leaving 8 bases not matched to a gene. Germline CDR1 is SGDLS and CDR2 is YYNGEE. The CDR3 region is CASSGGTGPVETQYF. The DNA of the CDR3 is TGTGCCAGCAGCGGGGGGACAGGGCCAGTGGAGACCCAGTACTTC.

The rearrangement uses TRBV18 and TRBJ1-1; no reliable D call. Trimming shortened V by 3 bases and J by 1 base, and 3 bases separated the two germline ends. From germline, CDR1 is KGHSH and CDR2 LQKENI. This CDR3 comprises 12 residues. CDR3 in DNA: TGTGCCAGCTCACCCGGGAACACTGAAGCTTTCTTT. Translating gives CASSPGNTEAFF.

The chain joins TRBV30 to TRBJ1-6; D may be TRBD1 (5 bases). The CDR3 length is 12 residues. Germline CDR1 and CDR2: GTSNPN and SVGIG (reference sequence). Trimming took 0 bases from V and 14 from J, leaving 11 bases between them. The CDR3 loop is CAWSVGQGSLHF. The CDR3 DNA follows: TGTGCCTGGAGTGTGGGGCAGGGATCCCTCCACTTT.

This chain joins TRBV6-1 and TRBJ1-4; TRBD1 matches 10 bases. J lost 6 bases, V lost 9 bases, and 7 bases had no gene match. Germline V CDR1 and CDR2: MNHNS, SASEGT. The CDR3 length is 14 residues. The CDR3 DNA follows: TGTGCCAGTCTAGAGACAGGGGGCCATGAAAAACTGTTTTTT. Translation gives CASLETGGHEKLFF.

This chain joins TRBV11-3 and TRBJ2-3; 12 bases fit TRBD2. The CDR3 is 16 amino acids. The trim removed 1 base at V and 5 bases at J, leaving 4 bases unmatched. From germline, CDR1 is SGHNT and CDR2 YENEEA. This CDR3 is CASSLGLAGARDTQYF. CDR3 DNA sequence: TGTGCCAGCAGCTTAGGACTAGCGGGGGCAAGAGATACGCAGTATTTT.

This clone was detected a few times. The rearrangement joins TRBV7-6 to TRBJ2-3; D gene unclear. Germline loops: CDR1 SGHVS, CDR2 FNYEAQ. The CDR3 length is 12 residues. The germline V and J ends were trimmed by 2 bases and 5 bases, with 5 bases remaining between them. The CDR3 loop reads CASSLFRDTQYF. CDR3 DNA: TGTGCCAGCAGCTTATTTAGAGATACGCAGTATTTT.

V is TRBV19 and J is TRBJ1-2; D gene ambiguous. The CDR3 length is 14 residues. Trimming took off 11 bases at V and 3 bases at J, with 19 bases between the two ends. Looked up from germline, CDR1 is LNHDA and CDR2 is SQIVND (reference sequence). The DNA of the CDR3 is TGTGCCTCACACGATCGCGGGGTGGACTATGGCTACACCTTC. Translating it yields CASHDRGVDYGYTF.

This chain joins TRBV4-1 and TRBJ1-5; no firm D call. CDR3 size: 13 residues. CDR1 and CDR2 from the germline V gene are MGHRA and YSYEKL. Trimming removed 3 bases at V and 7 bases at J, with 10 bases between. The CDR3 loop is CASSQNYRQPQHF. In nucleotides, the CDR3 is TGCGCCAGCAGCCAGAATTACCGGCAGCCCCAGCATTTT.

The rearrangement joins TRBV6-4 to TRBJ1-2; D is possibly TRBD1 (5 bases). The CDR3 consists of 11 residues. Germline CDR1 MRHNA, CDR2 SNTAGT. The germline V and J ends were trimmed by 2 bases and 13 bases, with 11 bases remaining between them. CDR3 DNA sequence: TGTGCCAGCAGTGACAAGGGGCCCCCCACCTTC. Translated: CASSDKGPPTF.

This chain links TRBV30 with TRBJ1-5; 7 nucleotides agree with TRBD1. V gave up 1 base and J gave up 0 bases; unmatched junction bases: 6. Germline V gene sequence: CDR1 GTSNPN, CDR2 SVGIG (reference sequence). The CDR3 length is 16 residues. CDR3 bases: TGTGCCTGGAGTGGAGGGGGCCACCTTAGCAATCAGCCCCAGCATTTT. Protein product: CAWSGGGHLSNQPQHF.

This chain joins TRBV19 and TRBJ1-5; D not certain. V dropped 3 bases and J dropped 7 bases, with 16 bases sitting between them. CDR3 length equals 15 residues. The germline gives CDR1 LNHDA, CDR2 SQIVND (reference sequence). CDR3 residues: CASSIVRAREQPQHF. The CDR3 DNA reads as TGTGCCAGTAGTATTGTTCGGGCGAGGGAGCAGCCCCAGCATTTT.

The V call is TRBV5-1, the J call TRBJ2-7; TRBD1 might be the D (5 bases). The CDR3 has 15 residues. Looked up from germline, CDR1 is SGHRS and CDR2 is YFSETQ. Trimming removed 1 base at V and 4 bases at J, with 15 bases between. The CDR3 reads CASSLLQGPGYEQYF. Here the CDR3 DNA reads TGCGCCAGCAGCTTGCTTCAGGGCCCCGGTTACGAGCAGTACTTC.

V is TRBV5-1 and J is TRBJ1-2, with 8 bases lining up with TRBD1. Trimming cost V 4 bases and J 4 bases; bases outside gene matches: 9. This CDR3 has 15 amino acids. Germline loops: CDR1 SGHRS, CDR2 YFSETQ. CDR3 residues: CASSDRDRHIYGYTF. DNA of the CDR3: TGCGCCAGCAGCGACCGGGACAGGCACATCTATGGCTACACCTTC.

This clone turned up a few times. This chain connects TRBV15 to TRBJ2-7, with a weak D call TRBD1 (5 bases). This CDR3 is built from 13 residues. The V end lost 3 bases, the J end lost 4 bases, and 10 bases lay between the germline ends. Germline values: CDR1 LNHNV, CDR2 YYDKDF (reference sequence). For the CDR3, the DNA is TGTGCCACCAGCAGGACAGAAAGTTACGAGCAGTACTTC. Translation: CATSRTESYEQYF.

The chain carries TRBV11-3 and TRBJ1-3, with a weak D call TRBD1 (6 bases). Germline V gives CDR1 SGHNT, CDR2 YENEEA. Trimming took 0 bases from V and 7 from J, leaving 19 bases between them. This CDR3 is built from 17 residues. The CDR3 coding sequence is TGTGCCAGCAGCTTAGACAAAACCGGGACATCGCGGAACACCATATATTTT. Translating gives CASSLDKTGTSRNTIYF.

The chain links TRBV10-2 to TRBJ1-2; D may be TRBD1 (6 bases). Germline V CDR1 and CDR2: WSHSY, SAAADI. CDR3 length: 14 amino acids. V was clipped by 4 bases and J by 7 bases, with 16 bases between them. CDR3 coding DNA: TGCGCCAGCAGTGGGGCAGGGGAATCATCTGGCTACACCTTC. This codes for CASSGAGESSGYTF.